These T cell receptor beta chains were read from a single sample in a study of neurological immune-mediated disorders. TCRdb analysed the 5' RACE reads with MiXCR anew, one entry per CDR3 protein. The sample yields under 60,000 distinct CDR3 sequences, approximately 6.2% seen once. Sample: CD4+ T cells from blood. The receptors derive from a woman aged 18-29 years with multiple sclerosis. CDR3s leave out the opening cysteine and the closing phenylalanine or tryptophan. Size is stated for part of the rows, as once, few or many counts, or as a class when the clone is expanded.

>TRBV9|many|TRBJ1-2|14
ASSVGTGGMNYGYT
>TRBV20-1|many|TRBJ1-1|11
SAQAASDTEAF
>TRBV18|few|TRBJ2-3|14
ASSPYGGSGTDTQY
>TRBV5-1|many|TRBJ2-1|15
ASSWTSGSLSYNEQF
>TRBV5-6|many|TRBJ1-1|12
ASSPAPPGAEAF
>TRBV25-1|.|TRBJ1-5|11
ASSASFGQPQH
>TRBV20-1|many|TRBJ2-7|13
SVPPLGLASHEQY
>TRBV7-2|many|TRBJ2-3|13
ASSLVIAGKDTQY
>TRBV11-3|many|TRBJ2-5|11
ASSLGLIGTQY
>TRBV29-1|many|TRBJ2-7|10
SVERGPYEQY
>TRBV12-3/TRBV12-4|many|TRBJ2-1|13
ASSPGTGGVDEQF
>TRBV5-6|many|TRBJ1-1|13
ASNLFQTVNTEAF
>TRBV3-1|many|TRBJ2-6|14
ASSQDTRTGANVLT
>TRBV7-8|many|TRBJ1-2|14
ASSHIQGQGSYGYT
>TRBV25-1|many|TRBJ2-3|13
ASSDPKGSTDTQY
>TRBV6-2/TRBV6-3|many|TRBJ2-1|13
ASSPSGGFYNEQF
>TRBV5-1|many|TRBJ2-3|18
ASSNPARGGPGRSADTQY
>TRBV20-1|many|TRBJ2-2|13
SARVRQGGTGELF
>TRBV10-3|many|TRBJ1-6|14
AISDPRTGANSPLH
>TRBV7-8|many|TRBJ2-3|10
ASSLVSLMLY
>TRBV20-1|many|TRBJ1-1|14
SARAPGQGARTEAF
>TRBV6-1|.|TRBJ2-5|9
ASSTRETQY
>TRBV12-3/TRBV12-4|many|TRBJ1-1|10
ASSRRGTEAF
>TRBV29-1|few|TRBJ1-1|12
SVEREGMVTEAF
>TRBV20-1|many|TRBJ1-4|9
SAREREKLF